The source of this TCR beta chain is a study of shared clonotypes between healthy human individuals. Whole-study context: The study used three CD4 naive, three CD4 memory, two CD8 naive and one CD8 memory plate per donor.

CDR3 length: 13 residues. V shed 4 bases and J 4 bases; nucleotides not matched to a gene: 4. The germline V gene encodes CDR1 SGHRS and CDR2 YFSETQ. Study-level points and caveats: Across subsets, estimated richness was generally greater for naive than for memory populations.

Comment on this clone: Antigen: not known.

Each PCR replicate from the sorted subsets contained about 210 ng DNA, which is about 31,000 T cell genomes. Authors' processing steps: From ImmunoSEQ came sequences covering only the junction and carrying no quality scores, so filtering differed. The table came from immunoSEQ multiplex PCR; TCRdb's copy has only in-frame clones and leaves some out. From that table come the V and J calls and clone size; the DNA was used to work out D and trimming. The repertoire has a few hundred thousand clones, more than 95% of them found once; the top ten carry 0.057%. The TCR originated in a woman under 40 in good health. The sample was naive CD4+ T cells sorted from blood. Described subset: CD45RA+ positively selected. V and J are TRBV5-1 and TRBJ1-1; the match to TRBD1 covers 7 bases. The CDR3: CASSTTGFTEAFF. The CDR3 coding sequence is TGCGCCAGCAGCACGACAGGGTTCACTGAAGCTTTCTTT.